The 16 T cell receptor beta chains presented below share a single source sample, sequenced in a study of CD8+ T cells in alopecia areata. TCR sequencing used cDNA made by reverse transcription of extracted RNA. Profiled with immunoSEQ multiplex PCR; TCRdb holds only in-frame clones, not every one. Of 150,000 to 200,000 clones listed, 50% to 70% are singletons. The sequencing here drew on CD4+ T cells sorted from blood, taken at week 0. The receptors derive from a human donor with alopecia areata.

CDR3 amino acids: CASSRGSNYGYTF. The DNA of the CDR3 is TGTGCCAGCAGCCGGGGGTCTAACTATGGCTACACCTTC. This chain connects TRBV14 to TRBJ1-2; D is perhaps TRBD1 (5 bases). V was pared by 4 bases and J by 0 bases, with 6 bases between. The V gene's germline CDR1 is SGHDN and CDR2 FVKESK. This CDR3 is built from 13 residues.

V gene TRBV6-6 combines with J gene TRBJ1-1; TRBD1 matches at 9 bases. The CDR3 loop spans 16 amino acids. Germline CDR1 reads MNHNY; CDR2 reads SVGAGI (reference sequence). V was pared by 5 bases and J by 4 bases, with 11 bases of the junction left unmatched. Written as DNA, the CDR3 is TGTGCCAGCAGTGCCCGGACAGGGGTTGGTGGCACTGAAGCTTTCTTT. Its translation is CASSARTGVGGTEAFF.

The chain recombines TRBV25-1 with TRBJ1-2, with D hard to call. Germline V gene lookup returns CDR1 MGHDK and CDR2 SYGVNS. Trimming pared 7 bases from V and 2 bases from J, leaving 8 bases between. CDR3 length: 12 residues. CDR3 protein: CASTAGNYGYTF. The CDR3 DNA reads TGTGCCAGCACCGCAGGAAACTATGGCTACACCTTC.

The count of this clone is one. The chain links TRBV30 to TRBJ2-2, with TRBD1 matching 7 bases. The V gene's germline CDR1 is GTSNPN and CDR2 SVGIG (reference sequence). V was pared by 5 bases and J by 6 bases, with 6 bases of the junction left unmatched. The CDR3 covers 13 residues. CDR3: CAWDRDTAGELFF. CDR3 coding DNA: TGTGCCTGGGACAGGGACACTGCCGGGGAGCTGTTTTTT. Drawing the rest from reference TRBV30 and TRBJ2-2, the complete variable domain is SQTIHQWPATLVQPVGSPLSLECTVEGTSNPNLYWYRQAAGRGLQLLFYSVGIGQISSEVPQNLSASRPQDRQFILSSKKLLLSDSGFYLCAWDRDTAGELFFGEGSRLTVL.

In this sample, this clone turned up a few times. The chain uses TRBV6-5 and TRBJ2-3, with 10 bases lining up with TRBD2. The V gene's germline CDR1 is MNHEY and CDR2 SVGAGI. Trimming cost V 6 bases and J 2 bases; bases outside gene matches: 5. This CDR3 has 15 amino acids. CDR3: CASRGAGGNTDTQYF. CDR3 bases: TGTGCCAGCAGGGGAGCGGGGGGGAACACAGATACGCAGTATTTT.

The chain employs TRBV4-1 and TRBJ1-4; D ambiguous. CDR3 length: 15 amino acids. Trimming shortened V by 1 base and J by 4 bases, and 10 bases separated the two germline ends. CDR1 is MGHRA, CDR2 YSYEKL, per germline. Written as DNA, the CDR3 is TGCGCCAGCAGCCAAGGGGCAGGCGGTAATGAAAAACTGTTTTTT. As protein: CASSQGAGGNEKLFF.

This rearrangement joins TRBV6-5 to TRBJ2-6; D is ambiguous. The CDR3 consists of 14 residues. Trimming shortened V by 8 bases and J by 4 bases, and 12 bases separated the two germline ends. Looked up from germline, CDR1 is MNHEY and CDR2 is SVGAGI. CDR3 loop: CASLSRGGANVLTF. CDR3 DNA: TGTGCCAGCCTGTCCCGTGGAGGGGCCAACGTCCTGACTTTC.

This clone appeared a single time. The J gene is TRBJ2-5, the V gene TRBV11-2; 10 nucleotides match TRBD2. The germline V gene has CDR1 SGHAT and CDR2 FQNNGV. The CDR3 totals 15 residues. V was pared by 5 bases and J by 10 bases, with 13 bases of the junction left unmatched. The CDR3: CASSPPVGAGGIQYF. The CDR3 coding sequence is TGTGCCAGCAGCCCCCCAGTCGGAGCGGGGGGGATCCAGTACTTC.

The gene calls are TRBV18 and TRBJ2-1; maybe TRBD1 (5 bases). Germline values: CDR1 KGHSH, CDR2 LQKENI. There are 13 residues in the CDR3. V lost 4 bases and J lost 9, with 13 bases in between. CDR3 amino acids: CASSLQGRGEQFF. The CDR3, as DNA: TGTGCCAGCTCACTGCAGGGTCGAGGTGAGCAGTTCTTC.

This clone was seen more than once but under ten times. The chain combines TRBV11-1 with TRBJ2-3, with 8 nucleotides matching TRBD2. This CDR3 has 14 residues. The germline gives CDR1 SGHAT, CDR2 FQDESV (reference sequence). The V gene end was trimmed by 5 bases and the J gene end by 1 base; junction bases not matched to a gene: 2. CDR3 sequence reads: CASSQAGGTDTQYF. The DNA for the CDR3 is TGTGCCAGCAGCCAAGCGGGGGGCACAGATACGCAGTATTTT.

The rearrangement joins TRBV5-1 to TRBJ1-6; D remains ambiguous. The CDR3 is 15 residues long. CDR1 and CDR2 (germline): SGHRS, YFSETQ. V was pared by 3 bases and J by 4 bases, with 11 bases between. CDR3 DNA sequence: TGCGCCAGCAGCTCCAGAGAAGTTTATAATTCACCCCTCCACTTT. Its translation: CASSSREVYNSPLHF.

The chain couples TRBV6-5 to TRBJ2-2; 8 positions match TRBD2. CDR1 and CDR2 from the germline V gene are MNHEY and SVGAGI. This CDR3 is built from 14 residues. Losses at the gene ends were 10 bases for V and 6 bases for J; bases not matched to a gene: 10. CDR3 DNA: TGTGCCATAAAACTAGCGGATTTTTCCGGGGAGCTGTTTTTT. Protein sequence: CAIKLADFSGELFF.

The V gene is TRBV25-1, the J gene TRBJ1-2, with D uncertain. Germline CDR1 MGHDK, CDR2 SYGVNS. This CDR3 has 12 residues. Trimming shortened V by 3 bases and J by 8 bases, and 10 bases separated the two germline ends. CDR3 coding DNA: TGTGCCAGCAGTGAGACAATCGAGGGCTACACCTTC. It is translated as CASSETIEGYTF.

This clone appeared a few times. V usage is TRBV5-1 and J usage is TRBJ2-4; D gene uncertain. V gave up 4 bases and J gave up 2 bases, with 13 bases separating them. The germline V gene has CDR1 SGHRS and CDR2 YFSETQ. This CDR3 is 15 amino acids long. The CDR3 region is CASSLDWTPKNIQYF. The CDR3 DNA follows: TGCGCCAGCAGCCTCGACTGGACCCCCAAAAACATTCAGTACTTC.

This clone has more than one count but fewer than ten. The chain joins TRBV5-1 to TRBJ2-7; 13 bases are shared with TRBD2. The CDR3 extends over 12 amino acids. Germline CDR1 SGHRS, CDR2 YFSETQ. V lost 4 bases, J lost 12 bases, and 4 bases stayed unmatched. CDR3 nucleotide sequence: TGCGCCAGCAGCGAGACTAGCGGGGGGATGTACTTC. Its translation: CASSETSGGMYF. The full variable domain, completed using reference TRBV5-1 and TRBJ2-7, is KAGVTQTPRYLIKTRGQQVTLSCSPISGHRSVSWYQQTPGQGLQFLFEYFSETQRNKGNFPGRFSGRQFSNSRSEMNVSTLELGDSALYLCASSETSGGMYFGPGTRLTVT.

This clone is a singleton in its sample. The V call is TRBV6-5, the J call TRBJ1-1; D gene unclear. Germline V gene lookup returns CDR1 MNHEY and CDR2 SVGAGI. V lost 1 base, J lost 11 bases, and 17 bases lay in between. This CDR3 has 14 residues. The CDR3 DNA follows: TGTGCCAGCAGTTACTTTGGCACAGCTTCAGGCGCTTTCTTT. Translation: CASSYFGTASGAFF.